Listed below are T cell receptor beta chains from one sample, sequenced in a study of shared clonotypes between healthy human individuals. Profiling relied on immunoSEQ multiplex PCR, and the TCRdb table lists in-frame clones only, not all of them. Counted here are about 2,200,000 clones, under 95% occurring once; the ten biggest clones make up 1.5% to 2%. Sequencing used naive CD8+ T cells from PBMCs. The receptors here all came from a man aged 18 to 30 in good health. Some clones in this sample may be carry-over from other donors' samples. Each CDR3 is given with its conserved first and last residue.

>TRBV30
CAWEAGGAGELFF
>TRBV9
CASSGMGLAGEEQFF
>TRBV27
CASSFSGGAAGYTF
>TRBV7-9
CASSFRVTGELFF
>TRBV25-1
CASSKNSGGGEQFF
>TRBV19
CASILSNSNQPQHF
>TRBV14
CASSQGTSGTDTQYF
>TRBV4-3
CASSQLQGGYDEQFF
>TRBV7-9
CASSSPGDRGNHGYTF
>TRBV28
CASQGLAGGWETQYF
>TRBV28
CASHYSVVDTQYF
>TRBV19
CASTAGDGTQYF
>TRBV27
CASSSTGPEAFF
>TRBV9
CASSFSGSSGANVLTF